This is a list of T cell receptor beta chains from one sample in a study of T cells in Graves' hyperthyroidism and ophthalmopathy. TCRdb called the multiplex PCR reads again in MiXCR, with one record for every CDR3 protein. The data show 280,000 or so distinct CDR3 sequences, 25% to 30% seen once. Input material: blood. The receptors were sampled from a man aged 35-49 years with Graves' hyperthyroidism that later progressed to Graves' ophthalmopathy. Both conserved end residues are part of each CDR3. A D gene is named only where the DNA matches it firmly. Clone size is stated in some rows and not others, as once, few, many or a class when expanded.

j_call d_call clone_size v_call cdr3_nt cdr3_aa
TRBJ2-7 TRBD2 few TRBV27 TGTGCCAGCAGTTTAAGTAGCGGGATGGAGTACGAGCAGTACTTC CASSLSSGMEYEQYF
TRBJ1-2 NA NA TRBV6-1 TGTGCCAGCAGGGTAGGGCAGACTAACTATGGCTACACCTTC CASRVGQTNYGYTF
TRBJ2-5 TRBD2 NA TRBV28 TGTGCCAGCAGCATCACAACTAGCGGGAGGGCCGCGACCCAGTACTTC CASSITTSGRAATQYF
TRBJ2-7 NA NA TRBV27 TGTGCCAGCAGTTTAAGAGGTTATACCTACGAGCAGTACTTC CASSLRGYTYEQYF
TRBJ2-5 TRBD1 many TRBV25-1 TGTGCCAGCGGGGACAGGGGCAGGGAGACCCAGTACTTC CASGDRGRETQYF
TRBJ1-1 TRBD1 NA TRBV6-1 TGTGCCAGCAGTGAAGGGCTTAGACAGGGTTGGACTGAAGCTTTCTTT CASSEGLRQGWTEAFF
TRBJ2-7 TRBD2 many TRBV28 TGTGCCAGCAGTGAGCCGTCAAGCGGGGTCTACGAGCAGTACTTC CASSEPSSGVYEQYF
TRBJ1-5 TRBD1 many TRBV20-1 TGCAGTGCTGGCGACAGGGTGGTCAATCAGCCCCAGCATTTT CSAGDRVVNQPQHF
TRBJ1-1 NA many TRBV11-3 TGTGCCAGCAGCTACGACCGGAGCACTGAAGCTTTCTTT CASSYDRSTEAFF
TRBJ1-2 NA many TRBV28 TGTGCCAGCAGGGCAGGAGTCTATGGCTACACCTTC CASRAGVYGYTF
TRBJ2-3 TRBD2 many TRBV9 TGTGCCAGCAGCCTTACACCGGGACTAGCGGGAGATACGCAGTATTTT CASSLTPGLAGDTQYF
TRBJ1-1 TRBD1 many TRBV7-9 TGTGCCAGCAGCGTTACGACAGGGAGTGTAGCTTTCTTT CASSVTTGSVAFF
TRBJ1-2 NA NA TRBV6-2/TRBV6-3 TGTGCCAGCAGTTCCCACGGGACTCCCTATGGCTACACCTTC CASSSHGTPYGYTF
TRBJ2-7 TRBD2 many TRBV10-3 TGTGCCATCCGGGAGGGTGGGACAACCTACGAGCAGTACTTC CAIREGGTTYEQYF
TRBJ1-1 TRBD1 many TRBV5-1 TGCGCCAGCAGCTTGGCCGCTATTATGACAGGGGGAGGAACTGAAGCTTTCTTT CASSLAAIMTGGGTEAFF
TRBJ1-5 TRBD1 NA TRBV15 TGTGCCACCAGCGGGGGACAGTTTTATCAGCCCCAGCATTTT CATSGGQFYQPQHF
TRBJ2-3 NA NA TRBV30 TGTGCCTGGAGTCCGGACTCACCGCCAGATACGCAGTATTTT CAWSPDSPPDTQYF
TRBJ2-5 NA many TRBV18 TGTGCCAGCTCACCTCGGACAGCAGAAGAGACCCAGTACTTC CASSPRTAEETQYF
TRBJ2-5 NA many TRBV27 TGTGCCAGCAGTTTACAGGCGGCGGGGAAAGAGACCCAGTACTTC CASSLQAAGKETQYF
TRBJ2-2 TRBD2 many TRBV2 TGTGCCAGCAGTGAAGGGACTAGCGCCTCGAACACCGGGGAGCTGTTTTTT CASSEGTSASNTGELFF
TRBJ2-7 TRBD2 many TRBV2 TGTGCCAGCAGTCCCGGCCTAGCGGGGGCGGACGAGCAGTACTTC CASSPGLAGADEQYF
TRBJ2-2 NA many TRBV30 TGTGCCTGGAGTGTACAGGGTGCCGGGGAGCTGTTTTTT CAWSVQGAGELFF
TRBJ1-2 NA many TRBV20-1 TGCAGTGCTAGAGACCCTTTCGCCAACTATGGCTACACCTTC CSARDPFANYGYTF
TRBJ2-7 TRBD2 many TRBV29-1 TGCAGCGTTGAAGATAGCGGGAGACCCCCCTACGAGCAGTACTTC CSVEDSGRPPYEQYF
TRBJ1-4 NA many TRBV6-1 TGTGCCAGCAACCCCACAGGGAAAGCAACTAATGAAAAACTGTTTTTT CASNPTGKATNEKLFF
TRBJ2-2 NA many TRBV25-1 TGTGCCAGCAGTGAACGCAACCACGGGGAGCTGTTTTTT CASSERNHGELFF
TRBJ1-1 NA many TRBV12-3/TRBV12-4 TGTGCCAGCAGTCCGGTCGACACTGAAGCTTTCTTT CASSPVDTEAFF
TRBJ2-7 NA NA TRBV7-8 TGTGCCAGCAGCTTCGGTCCCGAGCAGTACTTC CASSFGPEQYF
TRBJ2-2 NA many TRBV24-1 TGTGCCACCAGTGATCCATACTACACCGGGGAGCTGTTTTTT CATSDPYYTGELFF
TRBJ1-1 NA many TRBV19 TGTGCCAGTACCCATGGGGGCAGGGCCACGAACACTGAAGCTTTCTTT CASTHGGRATNTEAFF
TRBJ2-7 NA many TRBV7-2 TGTGCCAGCAGCTTCGAAGGTATAATCGAGCAGTACTTC CASSFEGIIEQYF
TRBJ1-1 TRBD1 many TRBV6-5 TGTGCCAGCAGAGGGACAGGGTCGAACACTGAAGCTTTCTTT CASRGTGSNTEAFF
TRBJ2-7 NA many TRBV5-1 TGCGCCAGCAGATTCACTTCGGGGTTTTACGAGCAGTACTTC CASRFTSGFYEQYF
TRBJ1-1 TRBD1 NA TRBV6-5 TGTGCCAGCAGTTACTCCCCCACCGGGACAGGGGGCACTGAAGCTTTCTTT CASSYSPTGTGGTEAFF
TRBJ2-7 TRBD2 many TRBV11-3 TGTGCCAGCAGCTTAAGGGTACGGGGGGTCGGTCACGAGCAGTACTTC CASSLRVRGVGHEQYF
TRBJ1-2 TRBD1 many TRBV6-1 TGTGCCAGCAGTCGGACAGGGGCCGGCTACACCTTC CASSRTGAGYTF
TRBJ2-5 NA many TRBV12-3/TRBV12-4 TGTGCCAGCAGTCCGGGACCGGGGAGAGAAGAGACCCAGTACTTC CASSPGPGREETQYF
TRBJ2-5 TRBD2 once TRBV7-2 TGTGCCAGCAGCCACTCGGGAAGCGGGACAGAGACCCAGTACTTC CASSHSGSGTETQYF
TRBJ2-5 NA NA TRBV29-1 TGCAGCGTCGGCGGCCGGGAGACCCAGTACTTC CSVGGRETQYF
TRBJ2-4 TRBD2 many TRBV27 TGTGCCAGCAGTTTCGGGGGGGACATTCAGTACTTC CASSFGGDIQYF